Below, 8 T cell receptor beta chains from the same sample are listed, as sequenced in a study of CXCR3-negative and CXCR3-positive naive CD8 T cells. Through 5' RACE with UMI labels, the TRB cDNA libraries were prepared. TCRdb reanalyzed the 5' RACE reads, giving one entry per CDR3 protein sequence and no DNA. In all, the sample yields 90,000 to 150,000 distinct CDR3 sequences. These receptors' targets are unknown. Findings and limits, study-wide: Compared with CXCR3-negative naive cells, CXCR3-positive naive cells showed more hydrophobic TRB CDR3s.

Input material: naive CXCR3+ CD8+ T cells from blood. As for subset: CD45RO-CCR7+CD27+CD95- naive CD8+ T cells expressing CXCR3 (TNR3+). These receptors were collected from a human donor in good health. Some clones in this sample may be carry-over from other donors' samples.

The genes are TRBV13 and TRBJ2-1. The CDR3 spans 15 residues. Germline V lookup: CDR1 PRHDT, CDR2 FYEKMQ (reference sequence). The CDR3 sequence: CASSSRLRSYNEQFF.

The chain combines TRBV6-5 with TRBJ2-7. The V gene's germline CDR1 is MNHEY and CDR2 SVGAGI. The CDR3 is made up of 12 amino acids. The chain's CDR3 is CASSYNAYEQYF.

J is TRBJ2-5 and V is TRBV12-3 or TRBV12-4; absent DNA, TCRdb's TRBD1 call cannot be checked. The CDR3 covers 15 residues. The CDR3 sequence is CASSPDSPLGETQYF.

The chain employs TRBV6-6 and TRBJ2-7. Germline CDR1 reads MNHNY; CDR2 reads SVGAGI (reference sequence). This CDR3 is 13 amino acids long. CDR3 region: CASSYGQSYEQYF.

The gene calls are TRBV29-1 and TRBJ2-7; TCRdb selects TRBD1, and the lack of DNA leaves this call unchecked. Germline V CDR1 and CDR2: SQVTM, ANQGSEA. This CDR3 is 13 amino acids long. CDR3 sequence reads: CSAVGQGRSEQYF.

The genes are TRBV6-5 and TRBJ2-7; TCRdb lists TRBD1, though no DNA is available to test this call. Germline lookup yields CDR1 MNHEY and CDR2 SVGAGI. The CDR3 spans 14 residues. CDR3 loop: CASSPWKASYEQYF.

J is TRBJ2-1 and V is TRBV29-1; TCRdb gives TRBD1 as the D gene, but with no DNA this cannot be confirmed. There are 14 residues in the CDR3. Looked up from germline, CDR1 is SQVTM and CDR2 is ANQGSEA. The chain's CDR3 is CSVENEAGMDEQFF.

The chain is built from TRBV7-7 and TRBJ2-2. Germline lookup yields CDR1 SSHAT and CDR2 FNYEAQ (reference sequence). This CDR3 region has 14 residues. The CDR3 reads CASSLGPGTGELFF.